The 2 T cell receptor beta chains given below trace back to one sample, sequenced in a study of cytomegalovirus exposure and HLA in healthy donors. Researchers ran the PCR with 60 Vbeta and 13 Jbeta primers. TCRdb keeps only in-frame clones here, not all; method: immunoSEQ multiplex PCR. The sample shows hundreds of thousands of clones, about 74% of them seen only once. Sequencing was done on a sample of PBMCs. Source of these receptors: a man aged 40-50 years in good health and CMV-seronegative.

V is TRBV10-2 and J is TRBJ1-1; D perhaps matches TRBD1 (5 bases). The germline gives CDR1 WSHSY, CDR2 SAAADI. This CDR3 comprises 13 residues. The ends were cut back, 8 bases at V and 1 base at J, with 11 bases in the middle. The CDR3 nucleotides read TGCGCCAGCGCGACAGCGCGGAACACTGAAGCTTTCTTT. This gives the protein CASATARNTEAFF.

V and J are TRBV6-5 and TRBJ2-2; 11 nucleotides agree with TRBD2. V trimming: 10 bases; J trimming: 5 bases; junction bases outside the gene matches: 9. Germline lookup yields CDR1 MNHEY and CDR2 SVGAGI. CDR3 size: 15 residues. This chain's CDR3 is CATATSGGSTGELFF. As DNA, the CDR3 is TGTGCCACCGCTACTAGCGGGGGTTCTACCGGGGAGCTGTTTTTT.